This T cell receptor beta chain was retrieved from a study of identical twins. Overall study results and limits: Reduced insertions were recorded for abundant cord blood beta clonotypes, with no such pattern in memory repertoires. Sequences that were beta out-of-frame showed weaker excess twin sharing.

There are 15 residues in the CDR3. CDR1 SGHRS and CDR2 YFSETQ come from the germline V gene. V gave up 0 bases and J gave up 2 bases; unmatched junction bases: 3. All donors were healthy, and all were Caucasian. There are many counts of this clonotype. The target antigen is unknown. A universal primer site came from template switching; cDNA carried unique molecular identifiers. TCRdb recomputed calls from the 5' RACE reads with MiXCR, one row per CDR3 protein. The sample lists about 890,000 distinct CDR3 sequences, 9% to 15% occurring once. The same sample was also studied in work on yellow fever vaccine responses in identical twins.

The sample taken for sequencing was PBMCs. The TCR originated in a woman aged 18-29 years in good health. The chain recombines TRBV5-1 with TRBJ2-7, with 9 bases fitting TRBD2. CDR3 loop: CASSLEGGRAYEQYF. The CDR3 DNA reads as TGCGCCAGCAGCTTGGAAGGCGGGAGGGCCTACGAGCAGTACTTC.